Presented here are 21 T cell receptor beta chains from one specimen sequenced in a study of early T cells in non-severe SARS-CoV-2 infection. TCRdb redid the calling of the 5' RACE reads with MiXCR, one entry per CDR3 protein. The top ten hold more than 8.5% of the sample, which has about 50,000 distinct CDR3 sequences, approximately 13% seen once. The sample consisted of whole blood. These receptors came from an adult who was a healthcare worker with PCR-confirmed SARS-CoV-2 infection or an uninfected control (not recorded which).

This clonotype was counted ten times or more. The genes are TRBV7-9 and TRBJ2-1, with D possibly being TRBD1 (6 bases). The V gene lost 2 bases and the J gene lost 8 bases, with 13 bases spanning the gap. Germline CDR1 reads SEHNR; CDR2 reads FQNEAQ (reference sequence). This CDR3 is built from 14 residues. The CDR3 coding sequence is TGTGCCAGCAGCTTAAGTGGGGGCATGGATGAGCAGTTCTTC. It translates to CASSLSGGMDEQFF.

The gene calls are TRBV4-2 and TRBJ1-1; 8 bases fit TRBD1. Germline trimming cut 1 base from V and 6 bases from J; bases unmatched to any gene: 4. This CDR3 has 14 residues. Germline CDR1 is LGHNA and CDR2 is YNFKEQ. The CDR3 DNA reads TGTGCCAGCAGCCAAGTGGAACAGGGGGCTGAAGCTTTCTTT. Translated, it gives CASSQVEQGAEAFF.

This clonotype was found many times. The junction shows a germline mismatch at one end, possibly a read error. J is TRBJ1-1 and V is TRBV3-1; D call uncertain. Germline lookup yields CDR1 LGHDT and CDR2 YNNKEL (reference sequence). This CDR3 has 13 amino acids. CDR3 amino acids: CASSLNKNAEAFF. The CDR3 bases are TGTGCCAGCAGCCTAAACAAGAACGCTGAAGCTTTCTTT.

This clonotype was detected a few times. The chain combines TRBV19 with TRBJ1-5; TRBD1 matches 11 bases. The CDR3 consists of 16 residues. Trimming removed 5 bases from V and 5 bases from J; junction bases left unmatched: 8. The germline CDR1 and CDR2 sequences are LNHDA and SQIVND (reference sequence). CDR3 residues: CASSVAGTGGDQPQHF. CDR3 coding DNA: TGTGCCAGTAGTGTAGCCGGGACAGGGGGTGATCAGCCCCAGCATTTT.

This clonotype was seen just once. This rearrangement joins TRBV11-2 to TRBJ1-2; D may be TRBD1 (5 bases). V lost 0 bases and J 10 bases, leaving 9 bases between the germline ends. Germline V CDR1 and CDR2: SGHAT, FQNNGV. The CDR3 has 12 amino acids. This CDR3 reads CASSLEGRAYTF. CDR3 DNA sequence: TGTGCCAGCAGCTTAGAGGGCAGGGCCTACACCTTC. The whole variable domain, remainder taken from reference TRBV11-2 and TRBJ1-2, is EAGVAQSPRYKIIEKRQSVAFWCNPISGHATLYWYQQILGQGPKLLIQFQNNGVVDDSQLPKDRFSAERLKGVDSTLKIQPAKLEDSAVYLCASSLEGRAYTFGSGTRLTVV.

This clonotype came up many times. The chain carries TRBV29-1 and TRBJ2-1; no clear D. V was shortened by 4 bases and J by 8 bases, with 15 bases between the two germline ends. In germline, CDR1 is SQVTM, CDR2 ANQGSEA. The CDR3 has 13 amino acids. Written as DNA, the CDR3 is TGCAGCGTTGGGGAATATAGGGTCGATGAGCAGTTCTTC. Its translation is CSVGEYRVDEQFF.

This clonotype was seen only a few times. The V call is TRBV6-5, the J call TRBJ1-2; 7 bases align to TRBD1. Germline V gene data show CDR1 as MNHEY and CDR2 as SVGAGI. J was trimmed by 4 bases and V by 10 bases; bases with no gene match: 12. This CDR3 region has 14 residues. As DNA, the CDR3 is TGTGCCACAAGGACGACAGGGATCGGCTATGGCTACACCTTC. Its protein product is CATRTTGIGYGYTF.

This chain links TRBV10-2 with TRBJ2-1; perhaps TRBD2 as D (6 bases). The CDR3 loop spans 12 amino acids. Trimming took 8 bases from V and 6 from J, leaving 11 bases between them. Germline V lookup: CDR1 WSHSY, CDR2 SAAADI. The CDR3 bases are TGCGCCAGCGGTGCGCGGGGCAATGAGCAGTTCTTC. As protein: CASGARGNEQFF.

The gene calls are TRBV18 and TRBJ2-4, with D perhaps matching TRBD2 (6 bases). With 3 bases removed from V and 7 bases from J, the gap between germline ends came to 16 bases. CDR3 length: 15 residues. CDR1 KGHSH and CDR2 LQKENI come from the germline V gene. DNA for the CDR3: TGTGCCAGCTCACCGGGAATCGGGAGCCGGAACATTCAGTACTTC. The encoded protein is CASSPGIGSRNIQYF.

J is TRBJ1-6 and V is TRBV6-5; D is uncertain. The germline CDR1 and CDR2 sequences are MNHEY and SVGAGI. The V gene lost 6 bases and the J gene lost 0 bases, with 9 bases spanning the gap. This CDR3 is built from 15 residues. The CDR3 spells CASSPEGSYNSPLHF. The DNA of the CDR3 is TGTGCCAGCAGCCCGGAGGGCTCCTATAATTCACCCCTCCACTTT.

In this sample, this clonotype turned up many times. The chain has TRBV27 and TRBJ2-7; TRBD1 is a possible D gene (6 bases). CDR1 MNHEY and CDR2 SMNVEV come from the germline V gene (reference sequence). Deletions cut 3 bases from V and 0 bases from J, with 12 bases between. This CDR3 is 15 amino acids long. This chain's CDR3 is CASSFRTGSSYEQYF. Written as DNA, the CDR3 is TGTGCCAGCAGTTTTCGTACAGGGAGCTCCTACGAGCAGTACTTC.

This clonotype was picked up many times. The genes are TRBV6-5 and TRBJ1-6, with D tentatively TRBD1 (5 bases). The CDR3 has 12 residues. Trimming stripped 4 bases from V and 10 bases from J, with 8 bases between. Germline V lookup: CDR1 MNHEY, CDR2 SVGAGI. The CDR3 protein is CASSFSGSPLHF. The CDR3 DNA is TGTGCCAGCAGTTTCTCAGGGTCACCCCTCCACTTT.

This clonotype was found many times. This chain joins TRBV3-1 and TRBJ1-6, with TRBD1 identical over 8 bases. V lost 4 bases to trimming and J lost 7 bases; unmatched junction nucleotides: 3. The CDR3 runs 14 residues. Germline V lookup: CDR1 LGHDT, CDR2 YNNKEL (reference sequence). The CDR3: CASSPRDRNSPLHF. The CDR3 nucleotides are TGTGCCAGCAGCCCCCGGGACAGGAATTCACCCCTCCACTTT.

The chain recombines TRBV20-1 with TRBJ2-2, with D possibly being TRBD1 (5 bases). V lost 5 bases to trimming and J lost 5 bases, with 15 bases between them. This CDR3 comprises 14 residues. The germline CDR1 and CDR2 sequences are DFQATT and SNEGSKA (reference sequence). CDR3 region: CSAPPPRQTGELFF. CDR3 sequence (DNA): TGCAGTGCTCCTCCCCCGCGACAGACCGGGGAGCTGTTTTTT.

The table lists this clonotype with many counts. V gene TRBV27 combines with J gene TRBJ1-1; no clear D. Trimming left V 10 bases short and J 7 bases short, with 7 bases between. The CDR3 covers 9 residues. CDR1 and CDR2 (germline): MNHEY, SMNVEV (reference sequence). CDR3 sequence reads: CATPIEAFF. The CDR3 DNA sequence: TGTGCCACCCCCATTGAAGCTTTCTTT.

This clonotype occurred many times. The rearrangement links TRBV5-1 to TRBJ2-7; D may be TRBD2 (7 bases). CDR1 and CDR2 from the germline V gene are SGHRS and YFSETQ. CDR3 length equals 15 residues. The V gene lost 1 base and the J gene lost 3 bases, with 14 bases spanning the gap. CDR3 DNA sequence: TGCGCCAGCAGCTTGTTGCGGGGGCGGAACTACGAGCAGTACTTC. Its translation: CASSLLRGRNYEQYF. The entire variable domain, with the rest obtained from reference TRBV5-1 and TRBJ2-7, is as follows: KAGVTQTPRYLIKTRGQQVTLSCSPISGHRSVSWYQQTPGQGLQFLFEYFSETQRNKGNFPGRFSGRQFSNSRSEMNVSTLELGDSALYLCASSLLRGRNYEQYFGPGTRLTVT.

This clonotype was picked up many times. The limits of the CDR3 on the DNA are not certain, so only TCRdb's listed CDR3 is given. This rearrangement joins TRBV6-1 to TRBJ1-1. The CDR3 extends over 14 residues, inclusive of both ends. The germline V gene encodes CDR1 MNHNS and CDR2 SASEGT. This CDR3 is CASTSGGTNTEAFF.

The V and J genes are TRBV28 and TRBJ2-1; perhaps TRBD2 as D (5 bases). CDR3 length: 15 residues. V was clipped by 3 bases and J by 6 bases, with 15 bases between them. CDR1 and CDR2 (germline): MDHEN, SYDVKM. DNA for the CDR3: TGTGCCAGCAGTTTCTTGAGCGGCCTCACCAATGAGCAGTTCTTC. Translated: CASSFLSGLTNEQFF.

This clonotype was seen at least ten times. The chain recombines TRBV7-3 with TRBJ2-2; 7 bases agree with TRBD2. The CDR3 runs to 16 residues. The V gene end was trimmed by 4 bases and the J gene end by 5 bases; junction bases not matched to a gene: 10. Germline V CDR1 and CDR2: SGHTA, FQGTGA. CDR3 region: CASSSSRDYQTGELFF. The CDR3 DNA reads TGTGCCAGCAGCTCCTCCCGGGACTACCAAACCGGGGAGCTGTTTTTT.

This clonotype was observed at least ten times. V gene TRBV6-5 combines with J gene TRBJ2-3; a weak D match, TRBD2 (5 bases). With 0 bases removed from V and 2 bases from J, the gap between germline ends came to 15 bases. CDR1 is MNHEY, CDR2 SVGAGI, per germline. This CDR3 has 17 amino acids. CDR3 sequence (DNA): TGTGCCAGCAGTTACTCCGGTCTAGCTGGTGCCACAGATACGCAGTATTTT. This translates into CASSYSGLAGATDTQYF.

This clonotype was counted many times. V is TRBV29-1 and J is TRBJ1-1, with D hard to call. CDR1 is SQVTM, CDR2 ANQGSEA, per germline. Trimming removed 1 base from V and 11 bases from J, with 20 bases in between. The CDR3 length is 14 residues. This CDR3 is CSVEVPDLGIWAFF. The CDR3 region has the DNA TGCAGCGTTGAAGTTCCGGACTTAGGGATCTGGGCTTTCTTT. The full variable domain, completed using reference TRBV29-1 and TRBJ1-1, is SAVISQKPSRDICQRGTSLTIQCQVDSQVTMMFWYRQQPGQSLTLIATANQGSEATYESGFVIDKFPISRPNLTFSTLTVSNMSPEDSSIYLCSVEVPDLGIWAFFGQGTRLTVV.